These T cell receptor beta chains were read from a single sample in a study of shared clonotypes between healthy human individuals. Libraries were prepared by immunoSEQ multiplex PCR; TCRdb keeps only in-frame clonotypes and omits some of them. The sample carries 2 million to 2.5 million clones, more than 85% recorded once. The material sequenced was naive CD4+ T cells from PBMCs. These receptors originate from a man in his late teens or twenties in good health. Some clones in this sample may be carry-over from other donors' samples. Both conserved end residues are part of each CDR3. The order of the fields is J gene, clone size, D gene, V gene, CDR3 protein, CDR3 DNA. The D gene is left open where the match is weak. Size is omitted from some rows. Given values are once, few, many or a class for expanded clones.

>TRBJ2-3|NA|NA|TRBV19
CASSIRDTQYF
TGTGCCAGTAGTATTCGGGATACGCAGTATTTT
>TRBJ1-4|NA|TRBD1|TRBV4-1
CASSQLGTGGEKLFF
TGCGCCAGCAGCCAATTGGGGACAGGGGGCGAAAAACTGTTTTTT
>TRBJ2-2|NA|TRBD2|TRBV28
CASSSSGRATGELFF
TGTGCCAGCAGTTCCAGCGGGAGGGCGACCGGGGAGCTGTTTTTT
>TRBJ2-1|NA|NA|TRBV11-3
CASSQTAGAGYRQFF
TGTGCCAGCAGCCAGACCGCCGGAGCGGGTTATCGGCAGTTCTTC
>TRBJ2-1|NA|NA|TRBV18
CASSPGRGFEQFF
TGTGCCAGCTCACCGGGCAGGGGCTTTGAGCAGTTCTTC
>TRBJ2-5|NA|NA|TRBV5-5
CASSTGDKQETQYF
TGTGCCAGCAGCACGGGGGACAAACAAGAGACCCAGTACTTC
>TRBJ1-5|NA|TRBD1|TRBV28
CASKFHRGSNQPQHF
TGTGCCAGCAAATTCCACAGGGGTAGCAATCAGCCCCAGCATTTT
>TRBJ1-4|NA|NA|TRBV5-1
CASRVQAETNEKLFF
TGCGCCAGCAGGGTCCAAGCCGAGACTAATGAAAAACTGTTTTTT
>TRBJ1-1|NA|NA|TRBV4-1
CASSQEETWRTEAFF
TGCGCCAGCAGCCAAGAGGAGACATGGCGCACTGAAGCTTTCTTT
>TRBJ2-5|NA|NA|TRBV5-1
CASSLINAETQYF
TGCGCCAGCAGCCTCATCAACGCTGAGACCCAGTACTTC
>TRBJ1-5|NA|TRBD1|TRBV15
CATSRPDRRNNQPQHF
TGTGCCACCAGCAGACCGGACAGGCGGAACAATCAGCCCCAGCATTTT
>TRBJ1-1|NA|NA|TRBV19
CASSTTSRGMNTEAFF
TGTGCCAGTAGTACGACCAGCAGAGGGATGAACACTGAAGCTTTCTTT
>TRBJ1-1|NA|NA|TRBV5-1
CASSSQENTEAFF
TGCGCCAGCAGCTCGCAGGAGAACACTGAAGCTTTCTTT
>TRBJ2-7|NA|TRBD2|TRBV10-3
CAISESLAGDEQYF
TGTGCCATCAGTGAGTCCCTAGCGGGGGACGAGCAGTACTTC
>TRBJ2-2|NA|NA|TRBV5-6
CASSLNYGELFF
TGTGCCAGCAGCCTCAATTACGGGGAGCTGTTTTTT
>TRBJ2-5|NA|TRBD1|TRBV30
CAWGGQAQETQYF
TGTGCCTGGGGGGGACAGGCCCAAGAGACCCAGTACTTC
>TRBJ2-5|NA|TRBD1|TRBV6-8
CASSPYPGTARQGETQYF
TGTGCCAGCAGCCCTTACCCCGGGACCGCAAGACAGGGGGAGACCCAGTACTTC
>TRBJ2-6|NA|NA|TRBV21-1
CASTKESGANVLTF
TGTGCCAGCACAAAGGAATCTGGGGCCAACGTCCTGACTTTC
>TRBJ2-1|NA|TRBD2|TRBV5-1
CASSFTGTSGYNEQFF
TGCGCCAGCAGCTTTACCGGGACTAGCGGGTACAATGAGCAGTTCTTC
>TRBJ2-1|NA|TRBD2|TRBV19
CASSRLASYNEQFF
TGTGCCAGTAGTAGACTAGCAAGCTACAATGAGCAGTTCTTC
>TRBJ1-1|NA|TRBD1|TRBV4-2
CASSGQTGGTEAFF
TGTGCCAGCAGCGGACAAACAGGGGGCACTGAAGCTTTCTTT
>TRBJ1-1|NA|NA|TRBV9
CASSVDGGVGTEAFF
TGTGCCAGCAGCGTAGATGGGGGAGTGGGCACTGAAGCTTTCTTT
>TRBJ2-7|NA|TRBD2|TRBV19
CATGGGPVYEQYF
TGTGCCACCGGGGGAGGGCCGGTTTACGAGCAGTACTTC
>TRBJ2-2|NA|NA|TRBV9
CASSPDTGELFF
TGTGCCAGCAGCCCGGACACCGGGGAGCTGTTTTTT
>TRBJ1-5|NA|TRBD1|TRBV5-1
CASSLTGDSSNQPQHF
TGCGCCAGCAGCTTGACAGGGGACAGTTCCAATCAGCCCCAGCATTTT
>TRBJ2-2|NA|NA|TRBV5-1
CASSFMMREALTGELFF
TGCGCCAGCAGCTTCATGATGAGGGAGGCCCTCACCGGGGAGCTGTTTTTT
>TRBJ2-5|NA|TRBD2|TRBV29-1
CSVEGTSGSVETQYF
TGCAGCGTTGAAGGGACTAGCGGGAGCGTGGAGACCCAGTACTTC
>TRBJ2-7|NA|NA|TRBV6-5
CASSYSPTGAGEQYF
TGTGCCAGCAGTTACTCCCCCACGGGAGCAGGGGAGCAGTACTTC
>TRBJ2-3|NA|TRBD1|TRBV5-1
CASSDPRQGVGPADTQYF
TGCGCCAGCAGTGACCCGAGACAGGGAGTGGGTCCGGCAGATACGCAGTATTTT
>TRBJ1-5|NA|TRBD1|TRBV7-6
CASSSGTGGSGQPQHF
TGTGCCAGCAGCTCCGGGACAGGGGGCTCGGGTCAGCCCCAGCATTTT
>TRBJ2-1|NA|TRBD2|TRBV5-1
CASSLMTSGRAWDEQFF
TGCGCCAGCAGCTTGATGACTAGCGGGAGGGCCTGGGATGAGCAGTTCTTC
>TRBJ1-2|NA|TRBD1|TRBV6-6
CASVSGTGAFYGYTF
TGTGCCAGCGTTTCCGGGACAGGGGCTTTCTATGGCTACACCTTC
>TRBJ2-1|NA|NA|TRBV27
CASSGGSNEQFF
TGTGCCAGCAGTGGGGGGTCCAATGAGCAGTTCTTC
>TRBJ2-3|NA|NA|TRBV15
CATSRDGGGTDTQYF
TGTGCCACCAGCAGAGACGGTGGGGGCACAGATACGCAGTATTTT
>TRBJ2-2|NA|TRBD1|TRBV5-1
CASSSRGQGATGELFF
TGCGCCAGCAGCTCCAGGGGACAGGGGGCTACCGGGGAGCTGTTTTTT
>TRBJ2-1|NA|TRBD1|TRBV9
CASSPDPETGGNEQFF
TGTGCCAGCAGCCCAGACCCCGAGACAGGGGGCAATGAGCAGTTCTTC
>TRBJ2-6|NA|NA|TRBV7-2
CASSLAPTISGANVLTF
TGTGCCAGCAGCTTAGCCCCTACCATCTCTGGGGCCAACGTCCTGACTTTC
>TRBJ1-2|few|NA|TRBV6-5
CASSYSGLEGYTF
TGTGCCAGCAGTTACTCGGGCCTGGAGGGCTACACCTTC
>TRBJ2-1|NA|NA|TRBV7-3
CASSLGSSRSSPEQFF
TGTGCCAGCAGCTTGGGCAGCTCTAGGTCGTCCCCTGAGCAGTTCTTC
>TRBJ2-4|once|NA|TRBV6-5
CASSSSPGGNIQYF
TGTGCCAGCAGCTCATCCCCCGGGGGAAACATTCAGTACTTC
>TRBJ2-5|NA|TRBD1|TRBV5-1
CASSRTGYGETQYF
TGCGCCAGCAGCAGGACAGGATACGGGGAGACCCAGTACTTC
>TRBJ2-2|once|NA|TRBV29-1
CSVGRAPTGELFF
TGCAGCGTTGGGCGGGCCCCCACCGGGGAGCTGTTTTTT
>TRBJ1-5|NA|NA|TRBV28
CASSGDLGVAPQHF
TGTGCCAGCAGTGGGGATCTGGGGGTCGCGCCCCAGCATTTT
>TRBJ1-1|NA|NA|TRBV18
CASSPVQGPGGPFF
TGTGCCAGCTCACCTGTGCAGGGTCCCGGTGGACCTTTCTTT
>TRBJ2-2|NA|NA|TRBV28
CASSFGGANTGELFF
TGTGCCAGCAGTTTTGGGGGTGCGAACACCGGGGAGCTGTTTTTT
>TRBJ2-3|NA|NA|TRBV5-1
CASSQGLPPDTQYF
TGCGCCAGCAGCCAAGGATTACCCCCAGATACGCAGTATTTT
>TRBJ2-1|once|TRBD2|TRBV29-1
CSVEGRPRLAGLYNEQFF
TGCAGCGTTGAAGGTCGCCCCCGACTAGCGGGCCTATACAATGAGCAGTTCTTC
>TRBJ2-4|NA|TRBD1|TRBV5-8
CASSLWTGVLAKNIQYF
TGTGCCAGCAGCCTCTGGACAGGGGTCTTAGCCAAAAACATTCAGTACTTC
>TRBJ2-7|NA|TRBD1|TRBV27
CASSSRDRSREQYF
TGTGCCAGCAGTTCACGGGACAGGTCGAGGGAGCAGTACTTC
>TRBJ2-4|NA|NA|TRBV5-4
CASSSPRGAKNIQYF
TGTGCCAGCAGCTCACCAAGGGGTGCCAAAAACATTCAGTACTTC